Listed below are T cell receptor beta chains from one sample, sequenced in a study of blood T cell repertoires in COVID-19. Produced via immunoSEQ multiplex PCR; TCRdb's table is partial and in-frame only. The sample lists some 100,000 clones; roughly 88% were seen once. Sequencing was done on a sample of peripheral blood. The receptors were gathered from a woman aged 55-69 years with acute or convalescent COVID-19. CDR3s include the opening cysteine and the closing phenylalanine or tryptophan. Each record gives: V gene, D gene, CDR3 protein. A D gene is named only where the DNA matches it firmly.

v_call: TRBV15
d_call: TRBD1
cdr3_aa: CATSRGQTEKLFF

v_call: TRBV30
d_call: NA
cdr3_aa: CAWRKNSPLSYEQYF

v_call: TRBV18
d_call: NA
cdr3_aa: CASSVDRNYGYTF

v_call: TRBV24-1
d_call: NA
cdr3_aa: CATSVGGTPEETQYF

v_call: TRBV18
d_call: NA
cdr3_aa: CASSPLPSRSETQYF

v_call: TRBV7-8
d_call: TRBD2
cdr3_aa: CASSPVGGSGYEQYF

v_call: TRBV4-1
d_call: NA
cdr3_aa: CASSLTLHQPQHF

v_call: TRBV7-8
d_call: NA
cdr3_aa: CASSSGLYSNQPQHF

v_call: TRBV19
d_call: NA
cdr3_aa: CASSIRENQPQHF

v_call: TRBV7-8
d_call: NA
cdr3_aa: CASSLSRSGELFF

v_call: TRBV19
d_call: NA
cdr3_aa: CASTALGGPSYNEQFF

v_call: TRBV10-3
d_call: TRBD2
cdr3_aa: CAIRLTSGTDTQYF

v_call: TRBV4-1
d_call: TRBD1
cdr3_aa: CASSGIPTGDGYGYTF

v_call: TRBV15
d_call: NA
cdr3_aa: CATSRGARSSGNTIYF

v_call: TRBV28
d_call: TRBD2
cdr3_aa: CASRLRTSGRFEVTGELFF

v_call: TRBV30
d_call: TRBD1
cdr3_aa: CAWSVSGQFYEQYF

v_call: TRBV30
d_call: NA
cdr3_aa: CAWSPRGHRHTF

v_call: TRBV6-1
d_call: NA
cdr3_aa: CASSEGGLTGAQYF

v_call: TRBV27
d_call: TRBD2
cdr3_aa: CASSLIAGGDEQFF

v_call: TRBV29-1
d_call: NA
cdr3_aa: CSVGEGFGLGTNYGYTF

v_call: TRBV6-6
d_call: NA
cdr3_aa: CASSYSAGSGNTIYF

v_call: TRBV9
d_call: NA
cdr3_aa: CASSPGGGNYGYTF

v_call: TRBV30
d_call: TRBD2
cdr3_aa: CAWTGLAVLEQYF

v_call: TRBV28
d_call: TRBD1
cdr3_aa: CASSSRTGQLSYEQYF

v_call: TRBV12-5
d_call: NA
cdr3_aa: CASGPDRTVETQYF

v_call: TRBV4-2
d_call: NA
cdr3_aa: CASSQVPTGTQETQYF

v_call: TRBV11-3
d_call: TRBD1
cdr3_aa: CASSLGTGANSPLHF

v_call: TRBV27
d_call: TRBD2
cdr3_aa: CASSFREGRNEQFF

v_call: TRBV3-1/TRBV3-2
d_call: NA
cdr3_aa: CASSQGGGPQHF

v_call: TRBV6-5
d_call: NA
cdr3_aa: CASQQVHSGANVLTF

v_call: TRBV6-5
d_call: TRBD2
cdr3_aa: CASTGGSSYNEQFF

v_call: TRBV11-2
d_call: NA
cdr3_aa: CASSSGGSQYF

v_call: TRBV7-2
d_call: NA
cdr3_aa: CASSLGGGGRETQYF

v_call: TRBV2
d_call: TRBD2
cdr3_aa: CASSASGRALPNNEQFF

v_call: TRBV29-1
d_call: TRBD1
cdr3_aa: CSVGRTGGWDYGYTF

v_call: TRBV30
d_call: TRBD1
cdr3_aa: CAWSVPLTGRAPDTQYF

v_call: TRBV10-3
d_call: NA
cdr3_aa: CAISEGTNTEAFF

v_call: TRBV2
d_call: TRBD2
cdr3_aa: CASGTSGTGELFF

v_call: TRBV24-1
d_call: NA
cdr3_aa: CATSDPTEGYTF

v_call: TRBV5-1
d_call: NA
cdr3_aa: CASSLDSRNEQFF

v_call: TRBV5-8
d_call: TRBD2
cdr3_aa: CASSQGLALRPDTQYF

v_call: TRBV30
d_call: NA
cdr3_aa: CAYSPTVISTDTQYF

v_call: TRBV4-1
d_call: TRBD2
cdr3_aa: CASSRTSGGETGELFF

v_call: TRBV6-5
d_call: NA
cdr3_aa: CASSSPRGGNEKLFF

v_call: TRBV5-8
d_call: TRBD1
cdr3_aa: CASSARDRVQPQHF